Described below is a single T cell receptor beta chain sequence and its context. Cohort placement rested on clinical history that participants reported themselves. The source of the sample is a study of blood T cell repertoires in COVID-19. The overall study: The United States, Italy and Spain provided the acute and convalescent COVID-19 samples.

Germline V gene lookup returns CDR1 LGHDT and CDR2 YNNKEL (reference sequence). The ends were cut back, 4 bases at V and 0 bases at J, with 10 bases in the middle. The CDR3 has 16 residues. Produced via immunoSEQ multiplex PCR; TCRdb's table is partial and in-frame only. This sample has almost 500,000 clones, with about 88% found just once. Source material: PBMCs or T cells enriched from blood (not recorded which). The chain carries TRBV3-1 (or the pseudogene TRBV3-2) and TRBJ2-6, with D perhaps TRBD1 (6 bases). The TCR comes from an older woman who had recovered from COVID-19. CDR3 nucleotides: TGTGCCAGCAGCCGCCAGACAGGCTCTGGGGCCAACGTCCTGACTTTC. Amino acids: CASSRQTGSGANVLTF.